A single sample is the source of the 11 T cell receptor beta chains below, sequenced in a study of somatic mutations in cytotoxic T cells in rheumatoid arthritis. Only in-frame clones appear in the TCRdb table, and some are missing; sequencing was by immunoSEQ multiplex PCR. In the table there are 10,000 or so clones, 79% of which are singletons. Sequenced sample: CD8+ T cells sorted from blood. These receptors all stem from an adult with rheumatoid arthritis.

The chain employs TRBV9 and TRBJ2-2; 11 bases are shared with TRBD2. The CDR3 has 19 amino acids. Trimming took 3 bases from V and 0 from J; bases not matched to a gene: 10. CDR1 is SGDLS, CDR2 YYNGEE, per germline. The CDR3 region is CASSEGFGLAGANTGELFF. The CDR3 region has the DNA TGTGCCAGCAGCGAAGGCTTCGGACTAGCGGGCGCGAACACCGGGGAGCTGTTTTTT.

The chain recombines TRBV6-6 with TRBJ2-2, with D unresolved. The length of the CDR3 is 15 residues. Trimming stripped 6 bases from V and 1 base from J, with 12 bases between. Germline CDR1 is MNHNY and CDR2 is SVGAGI (reference sequence). DNA for the CDR3: TGTGCCAGCAGCCCCCGGGTCTTGAACACCGGGGAGCTGTTTTTT. This encodes CASSPRVLNTGELFF.

This clone appeared a few times. The chain has TRBV9 and TRBJ2-2; TRBD2 might be the D (6 bases). This CDR3 is built from 17 residues. V shed 0 bases and J shed 0 bases, with 12 bases lying between them. CDR1 is SGDLS, CDR2 YYNGEE, per germline. The CDR3 bases are TGTGCCAGCAGCGTAGATGGGGGACTCGCGAACACCGGGGAGCTGTTTTTT. The encoded protein is CASSVDGGLANTGELFF.

The genes are TRBV12-5 and TRBJ2-7, with a tentative D call TRBD1 (6 bases). Trimming took 0 bases from V and 5 from J, leaving 14 bases between them. Germline-derived CDR1 and CDR2 are LGHNT and FRNRAP. The CDR3 covers 15 residues. For the CDR3, the DNA is TGTGCTAGTGGTTTGGTTCGGCAGGGGATGCACGAGCAGTACTTC. Amino acids: CASGLVRQGMHEQYF.

The rearrangement links TRBV5-5 to TRBJ2-3; tentative D call: TRBD2 (6 bases). In germline, CDR1 is SGHKS, CDR2 YYEKEE (reference sequence). CDR3 size: 15 residues. The V end lost 3 bases, the J end lost 2 bases, and 13 bases lay between the germline ends. The CDR3 DNA follows: TGTGCCAGCAGCTGGGACTCTCCCTCCACAGATACGCAGTATTTT. Translated: CASSWDSPSTDTQYF.

The chain carries TRBV27 and TRBJ2-1; no clear D. This CDR3 is built from 15 residues. From germline, CDR1 is MNHEY and CDR2 SMNVEV (reference sequence). V lost 4 bases and J lost 0, with 10 bases in between. CDR3 DNA sequence: TGTGCCAGCAGTTCCCTTCCACTCTCCTACAATGAGCAGTTCTTC. This gives the protein CASSSLPLSYNEQFF.

The DNA for the CDR3 is TGTGCCAGCAGTGAATGGCTGGGGCTGGAGACCCAGTACTTC. Translating gives CASSEWLGLETQYF. The V gene is TRBV2, the J gene TRBJ2-5; the D gene is possibly TRBD1 (5 bases). CDR3 size: 14 residues. V shed 2 bases and J shed 5 bases, with 12 bases lying between them. CDR1 is SNHLY and CDR2 is FYNNEI in the germline V gene.

The genes are TRBV27 and TRBJ2-7; 11 bases fit TRBD1. After removal of 5 bases from V and 6 bases from J, the junction contained 9 bases not matched to a gene. Germline V lookup: CDR1 MNHEY, CDR2 SMNVEV (reference sequence). This CDR3 region has 15 residues. The CDR3 loop reads CASSEGQGGRGEQYF. CDR3 in DNA: TGTGCCAGCAGTGAGGGACAGGGGGGCCGGGGCGAGCAGTACTTC.

This chain uses TRBV19 with TRBJ1-5; maybe TRBD1 (5 bases). CDR1 and CDR2 (germline): LNHDA, SQIVND (reference sequence). The V end lost 2 bases, the J end lost 1 base, and 6 bases lay between the germline ends. The CDR3 loop spans 14 amino acids. The CDR3 protein is CASSIQGSNQPQHF. The CDR3 nucleotides are TGTGCCAGTAGTATACAGGGCAGCAATCAGCCCCAGCATTTT.

The chain is built from TRBV27 and TRBJ2-1; 14 positions agree with TRBD2. Trimming at V came to 5 bases and at J to 11 bases, leaving 5 bases not matched to a gene. Germline CDR1 MNHEY, CDR2 SMNVEV (reference sequence). The CDR3 is made up of 14 amino acids. Here the CDR3 reads CASSVTSGGAQQFF. For the CDR3, the DNA is TGTGCCAGCAGTGTGACTAGCGGGGGGGCGCAGCAGTTCTTC.

The chain is built from TRBV7-4 and TRBJ2-7, with TRBD1 identical over 10 bases. This CDR3 spans 15 amino acids. Looked up from germline, CDR1 is SGHVT and CDR2 is SQSDAQ. The V segment lost 5 bases and the J segment 3 bases; nucleotides outside the gene matches: 7. DNA for the CDR3: TGTGCCAGCAGCCCAAAGGACAGGGGGGGCTACGAGCAGTACTTC. It is translated as CASSPKDRGGYEQYF.